The 4 T cell receptor beta chains below were found in one sample sequenced in a study of blood T cell repertoires in COVID-19 (dated by TCRdb to 2020 to 2021). The library was made by the immunoSEQ multiplex PCR assay. What TCRdb holds here is the immuneACCESS table cut down to in-frame rearrangements. Part of the clones is not present; checked against another copy, under half of the missing clones reflect an unresolved V gene, and the others are unexplained. The table for this sample lists hundreds of thousands of clones; roughly 89% of them were counted only once. Together, the top ten hold about 9.4% of the sample. The sequencing input was PBMCs or T cells enriched from blood (not recorded which). These receptors were taken from a woman in her fifties or sixties who had recovered from COVID-19.

The chain joins TRBV7-8 to TRBJ2-1, with 8 bases lining up with TRBD2. Germline CDR1 is SGHVS and CDR2 is FQNEAQ. The V gene end was trimmed by 5 bases and the J gene end by 1 base; junction bases not matched to a gene: 7. There are 16 residues in the CDR3. Here the CDR3 reads CASSPKRLASYNEQFF. In DNA, the CDR3 is TGTGCCAGCAGCCCTAAAAGACTAGCGTCCTACAATGAGCAGTTCTTC.

V is TRBV5-1 and J is TRBJ2-1; D ambiguous. The CDR3 totals 13 residues. The V end was cut by 4 bases, the J end by 0 bases, with 5 bases between. The germline CDR1 and CDR2 sequences are SGHRS and YFSETQ. CDR3 in DNA: TGCGCCAGCAGCCCCTACTCCTACAATGAGCAGTTCTTC. Protein product: CASSPYSYNEQFF.

The J gene is TRBJ1-2, the V gene TRBV10-3, with D possibly TRBD1 on 6 matching bases. V lost 2 bases, J lost 5 bases, and 15 bases lay in between. Germline lookup yields CDR1 ENHRY and CDR2 SYGVKD. There are 15 residues in the CDR3. The CDR3 spells CAISERPDSSYGYTF. The CDR3, as DNA: TGTGCCATCAGTGAGAGGCCGGACAGTTCGTATGGCTACACCTTC.

The V and J genes are TRBV28 and TRBJ1-2; TRBD1 matches at 9 bases. The germline V gene encodes CDR1 MDHEN and CDR2 SYDVKM. The CDR3 spans 15 residues. V shed 3 bases, J shed 1 base, and the junction held 3 bases outside the gene matches. CDR3 sequence: CASSFRDRVNYGYTF. The CDR3 DNA reads as TGTGCCAGCAGTTTCCGGGACAGGGTTAACTATGGCTACACCTTC.